This T cell receptor beta chain was captured in a study of cytomegalovirus exposure and HLA in healthy donors. Use of 60 Vbeta and 13 Jbeta primers characterized the PCR. Measured with immunoSEQ multiplex PCR; TCRdb has only the in-frame clones, and not every one. The sample lists roughly 38,000 clones, 90% seen once, with about 2.5% in the top ten. In regard to this clone: The antigen remains unidentified.

Germline V gene data show CDR1 as SQVTM and CDR2 as ANQGSEA. The ends were cut back, 2 bases at V and 10 bases at J, with 18 bases in the middle. The CDR3 loop spans 14 amino acids. Study findings and constraints: Rarity held for most TCR sequences, but there were some public TCRs that occurred in many donors.

The rearrangement links TRBV29-1 to TRBJ2-1, with D possibly being TRBD2 (6 bases). The clonotype was recovered from a woman aged 18-29 years in good health and CMV-seronegative. What was sequenced was PBMCs. CDR3 nucleotide sequence: TGCAGCGTTGAAATAAACGGAGGGACTCTAGAGCAGTTCTTC. This translates into CSVEINGGTLEQFF.